The clone carrying this T cell receptor (beta chain) was recorded at least ten times. Its target is not known. These data are taken from a study of T cells in Graves' hyperthyroidism and ophthalmopathy. Study at large: Prior to any treatment, at the point of initial diagnosis, peripheral blood was collected.

Study-level points and caveats: Most clonotypes expanded in thyroid above 0.001 were likewise present in blood. The model predicted ophthalmopathy a median 6.5 months before onset.

RNA transcripts gave rise to amplified TCR beta CDR3 regions. Using the HTBI primer set, a first-round RT-PCR was run on the TCR CDR3. TCRdb re-called the multiplex PCR reads with MiXCR, one entry per CDR3 protein. The data hold hundreds of thousands of distinct CDR3 sequences, with approximately 15% observed a single time. The cohort's ophthalmopathy patients, a group with duration under 3 months, had a Clinical Activity Score of at least 3 and a NOSPECS grade of at least 4. The V and J ends lost 2 bases and 6 bases respectively, with 4 bases between them. CDR1 and CDR2 from the germline V gene are KGHDR and SFDVKD. The CDR3 is 12 residues long.

The chain carries TRBV24-1 and TRBJ2-1, with D uncertain. This clonotype was obtained from a woman aged 45-60 years with Graves' ophthalmopathy. Material: blood. The CDR3: CATSDYVNEQFF. The CDR3 DNA follows: TGTGCCACCAGTGATTACGTCAATGAGCAGTTCTTC.